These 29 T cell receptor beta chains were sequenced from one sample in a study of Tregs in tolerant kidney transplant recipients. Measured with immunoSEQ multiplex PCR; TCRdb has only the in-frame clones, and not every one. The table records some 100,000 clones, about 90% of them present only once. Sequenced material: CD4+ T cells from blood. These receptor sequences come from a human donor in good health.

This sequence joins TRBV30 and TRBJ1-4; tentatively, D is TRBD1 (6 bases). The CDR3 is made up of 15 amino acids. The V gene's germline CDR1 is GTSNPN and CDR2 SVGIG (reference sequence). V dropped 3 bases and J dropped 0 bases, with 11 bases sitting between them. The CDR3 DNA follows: TGTGCCTGGAGCGCAGGGGTATCAACTAATGAAAAACTGTTTTTT. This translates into CAWSAGVSTNEKLFF.

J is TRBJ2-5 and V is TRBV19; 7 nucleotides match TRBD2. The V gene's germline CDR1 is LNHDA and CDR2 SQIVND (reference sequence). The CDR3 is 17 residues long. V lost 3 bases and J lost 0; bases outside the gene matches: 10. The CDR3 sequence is CASSIPPSSGYQETQYF. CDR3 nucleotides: TGTGCCAGTAGTATCCCCCCCTCTAGCGGTTACCAAGAGACCCAGTACTTC.

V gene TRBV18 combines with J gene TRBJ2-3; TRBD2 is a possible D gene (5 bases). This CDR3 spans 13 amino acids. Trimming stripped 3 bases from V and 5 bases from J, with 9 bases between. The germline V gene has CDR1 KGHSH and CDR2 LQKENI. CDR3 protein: CASSPPLEDTQYF. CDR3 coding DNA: TGTGCCAGCTCACCCCCACTAGAAGATACGCAGTATTTT.

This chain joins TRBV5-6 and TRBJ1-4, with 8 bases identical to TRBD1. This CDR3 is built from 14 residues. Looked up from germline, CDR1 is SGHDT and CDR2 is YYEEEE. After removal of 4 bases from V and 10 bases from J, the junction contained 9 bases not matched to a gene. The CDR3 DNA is TGTGCCAGCAGCCAGGACAGGGTCGGAGGAAAACTGTTTTTT. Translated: CASSQDRVGGKLFF.

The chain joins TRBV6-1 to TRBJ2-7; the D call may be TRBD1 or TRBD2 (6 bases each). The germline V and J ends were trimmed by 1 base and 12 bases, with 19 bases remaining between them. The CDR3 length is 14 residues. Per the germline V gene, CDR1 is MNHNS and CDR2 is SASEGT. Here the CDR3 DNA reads TGTGCCAGCAGTGAAGGAGGGATACAGGGACTTGGGTACTTC. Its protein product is CASSEGGIQGLGYF.

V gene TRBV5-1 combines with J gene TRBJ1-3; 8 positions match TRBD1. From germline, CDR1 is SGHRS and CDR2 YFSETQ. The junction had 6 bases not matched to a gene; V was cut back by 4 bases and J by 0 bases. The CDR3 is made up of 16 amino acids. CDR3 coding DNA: TGCGCCAGCAGCGCGGACAGGGTCCTCTCTGGAAACACCATATATTTT. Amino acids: CASSADRVLSGNTIYF. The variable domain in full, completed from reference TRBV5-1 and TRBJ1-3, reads KAGVTQTPRYLIKTRGQQVTLSCSPISGHRSVSWYQQTPGQGLQFLFEYFSETQRNKGNFPGRFSGRQFSNSRSEMNVSTLELGDSALYLCASSADRVLSGNTIYFGEGSWLTVV.

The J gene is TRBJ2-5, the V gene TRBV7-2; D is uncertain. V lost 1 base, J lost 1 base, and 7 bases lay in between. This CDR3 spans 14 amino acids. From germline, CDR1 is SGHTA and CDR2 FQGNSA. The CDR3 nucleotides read TGTGCCAGCAGCTTAGGAGGAATCCAAGAGACCCAGTACTTC. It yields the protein CASSLGGIQETQYF.

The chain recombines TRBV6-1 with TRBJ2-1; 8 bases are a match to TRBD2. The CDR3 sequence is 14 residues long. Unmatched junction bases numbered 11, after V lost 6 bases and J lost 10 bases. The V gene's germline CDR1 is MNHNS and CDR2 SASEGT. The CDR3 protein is CASSLGGAPDEQFF. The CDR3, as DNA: TGTGCCAGCAGCCTCGGGGGGGCCCCAGACGAGCAGTTCTTC.

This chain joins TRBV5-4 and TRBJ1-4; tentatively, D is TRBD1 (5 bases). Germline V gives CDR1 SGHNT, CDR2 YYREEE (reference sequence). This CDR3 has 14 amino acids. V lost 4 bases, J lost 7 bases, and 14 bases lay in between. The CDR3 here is CASSTLGASEKLFF. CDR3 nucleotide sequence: TGTGCCAGCAGCACGCTAGGGGCGTCTGAAAAACTGTTTTTT.

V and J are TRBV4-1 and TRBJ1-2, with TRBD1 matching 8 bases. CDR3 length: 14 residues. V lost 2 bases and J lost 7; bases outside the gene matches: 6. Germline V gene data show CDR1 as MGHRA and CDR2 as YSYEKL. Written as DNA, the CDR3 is TGCGCCAGCAGCCAAACAGGGGGTCAATTTGGCTACACCTTC. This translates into CASSQTGGQFGYTF.

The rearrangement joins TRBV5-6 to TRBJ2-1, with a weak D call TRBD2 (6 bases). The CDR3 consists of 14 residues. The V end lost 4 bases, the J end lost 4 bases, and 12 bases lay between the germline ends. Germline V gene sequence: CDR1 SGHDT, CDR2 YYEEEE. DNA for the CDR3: TGTGCCAGCAGCCCACGGCGGGAATACAATGAGCAGTTCTTC. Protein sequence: CASSPRREYNEQFF.

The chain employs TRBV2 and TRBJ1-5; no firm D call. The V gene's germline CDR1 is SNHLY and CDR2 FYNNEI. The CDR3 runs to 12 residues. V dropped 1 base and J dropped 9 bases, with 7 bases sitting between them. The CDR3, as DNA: TGTGCCAGCAGTGAAGGACGGTGGCCCCAGCATTTT. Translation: CASSEGRWPQHF.

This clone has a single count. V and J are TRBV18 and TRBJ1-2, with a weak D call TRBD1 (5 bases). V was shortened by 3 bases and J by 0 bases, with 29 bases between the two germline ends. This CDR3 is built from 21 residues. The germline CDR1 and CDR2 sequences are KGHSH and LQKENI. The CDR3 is CASSPRIAPRDSRVANYGYTF. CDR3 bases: TGTGCCAGCTCACCCCGTATCGCCCCCCGGGACTCCAGAGTGGCTAACTATGGCTACACCTTC.

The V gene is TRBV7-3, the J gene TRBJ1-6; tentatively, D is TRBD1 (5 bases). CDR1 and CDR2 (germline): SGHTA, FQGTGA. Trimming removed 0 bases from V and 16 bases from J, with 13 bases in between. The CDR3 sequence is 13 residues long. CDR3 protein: CASSLTREGRLHF. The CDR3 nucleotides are TGTGCCAGCAGCTTAACGAGGGAGGGGAGGCTCCACTTT.

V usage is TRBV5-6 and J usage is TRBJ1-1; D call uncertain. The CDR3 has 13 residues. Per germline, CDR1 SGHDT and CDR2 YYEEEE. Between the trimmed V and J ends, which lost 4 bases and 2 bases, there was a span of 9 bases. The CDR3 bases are TGTGCCAGCAGCAGGGTACTCAACACTGAAGCTTTCTTT. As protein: CASSRVLNTEAFF. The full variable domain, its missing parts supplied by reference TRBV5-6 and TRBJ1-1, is DAGVTQSPTHLIKTRGQQVTLRCSPKSGHDTVSWYQQALGQGPQFIFQYYEEEERQRGNFPDRFSGHQFPNYSSELNVNALLLGDSALYLCASSRVLNTEAFFGQGTRLTVV.

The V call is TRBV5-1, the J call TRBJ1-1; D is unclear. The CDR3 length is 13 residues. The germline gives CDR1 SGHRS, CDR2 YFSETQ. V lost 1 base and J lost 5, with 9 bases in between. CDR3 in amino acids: CASSLNAITEAFF. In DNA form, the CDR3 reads TGCGCCAGCAGCTTGAACGCGATAACTGAAGCTTTCTTT. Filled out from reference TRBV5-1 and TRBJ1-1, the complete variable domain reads KAGVTQTPRYLIKTRGQQVTLSCSPISGHRSVSWYQQTPGQGLQFLFEYFSETQRNKGNFPGRFSGRQFSNSRSEMNVSTLELGDSALYLCASSLNAITEAFFGQGTRLTVV.

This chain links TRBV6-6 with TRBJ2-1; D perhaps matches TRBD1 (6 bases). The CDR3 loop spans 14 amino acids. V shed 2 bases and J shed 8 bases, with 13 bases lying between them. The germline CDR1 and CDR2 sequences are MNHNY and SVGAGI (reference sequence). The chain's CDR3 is CASSYGGGLHEQFF. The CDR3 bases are TGTGCCAGCAGTTACGGGGGCGGGTTACATGAGCAGTTCTTC.

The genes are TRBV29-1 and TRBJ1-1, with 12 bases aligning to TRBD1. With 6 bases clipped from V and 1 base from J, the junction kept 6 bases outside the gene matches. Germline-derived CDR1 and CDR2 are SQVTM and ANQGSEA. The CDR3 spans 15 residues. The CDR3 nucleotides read TGCAGCGTCGCCGGGACAGGGGGCTCGAACACTGAAGCTTTCTTT. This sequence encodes CSVAGTGGSNTEAFF.

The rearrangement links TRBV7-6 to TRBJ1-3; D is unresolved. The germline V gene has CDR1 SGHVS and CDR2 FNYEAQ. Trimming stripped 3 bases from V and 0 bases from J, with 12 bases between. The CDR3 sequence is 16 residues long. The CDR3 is CASSFSTLTSGNTIYF. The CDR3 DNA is TGTGCCAGCAGCTTTTCCACCCTGACCTCTGGAAACACCATATATTTT.

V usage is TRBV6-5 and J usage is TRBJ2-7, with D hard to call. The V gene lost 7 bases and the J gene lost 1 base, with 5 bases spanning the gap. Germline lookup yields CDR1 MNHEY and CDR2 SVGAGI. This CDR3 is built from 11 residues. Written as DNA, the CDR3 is TGTGCCAGCAAACGGTCCTACGAGCAGTACTTC. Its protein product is CASKRSYEQYF.

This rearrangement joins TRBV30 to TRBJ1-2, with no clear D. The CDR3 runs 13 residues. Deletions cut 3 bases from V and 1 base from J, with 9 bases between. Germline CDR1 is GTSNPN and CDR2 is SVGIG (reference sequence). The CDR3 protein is CAWRAYINYGYTF. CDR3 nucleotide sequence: TGTGCCTGGAGAGCCTACATTAACTATGGCTACACCTTC.

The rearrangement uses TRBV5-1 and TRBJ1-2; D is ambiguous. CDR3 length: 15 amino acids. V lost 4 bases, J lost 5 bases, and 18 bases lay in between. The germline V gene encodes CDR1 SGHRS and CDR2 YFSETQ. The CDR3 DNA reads TGCGCCAGCAGCGGCGATCAGGAGCTGGGGTATGGCTACACCTTC. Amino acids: CASSGDQELGYGYTF.

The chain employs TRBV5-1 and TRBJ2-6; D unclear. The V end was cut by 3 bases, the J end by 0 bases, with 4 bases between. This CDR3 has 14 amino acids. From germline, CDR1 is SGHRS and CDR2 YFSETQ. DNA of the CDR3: TGCGCCAGCAGCTCAAACTCTGGGGCCAACGTCCTGACTTTC. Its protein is CASSSNSGANVLTF.

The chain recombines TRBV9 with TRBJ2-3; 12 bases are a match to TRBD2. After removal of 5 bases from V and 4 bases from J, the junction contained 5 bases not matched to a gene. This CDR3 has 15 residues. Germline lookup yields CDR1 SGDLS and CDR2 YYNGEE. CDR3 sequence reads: CASRTLAGGPDTQYF. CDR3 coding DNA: TGTGCCAGCAGGACCCTAGCGGGAGGGCCAGATACGCAGTATTTT.

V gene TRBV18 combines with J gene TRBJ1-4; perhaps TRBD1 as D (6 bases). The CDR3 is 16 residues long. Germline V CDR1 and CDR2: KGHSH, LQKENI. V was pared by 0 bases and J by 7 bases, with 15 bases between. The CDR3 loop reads CASSPPAQGFGEKLFF. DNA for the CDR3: TGTGCCAGCTCACCACCGGCACAGGGTTTCGGTGAAAAACTGTTTTTT.

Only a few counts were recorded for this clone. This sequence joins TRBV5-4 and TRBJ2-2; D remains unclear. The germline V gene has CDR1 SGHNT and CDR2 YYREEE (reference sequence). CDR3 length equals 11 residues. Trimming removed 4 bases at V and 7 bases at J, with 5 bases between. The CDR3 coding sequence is TGTGCCAGCAGCGCATTCGGGGAGCTGTTTTTT. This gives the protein CASSAFGELFF.

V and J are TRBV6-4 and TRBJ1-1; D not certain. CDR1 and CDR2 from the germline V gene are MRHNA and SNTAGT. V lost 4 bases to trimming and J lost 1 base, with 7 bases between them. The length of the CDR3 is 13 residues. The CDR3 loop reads CASSVEQNTEAFF. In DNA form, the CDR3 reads TGTGCCAGCAGTGTAGAACAGAACACTGAAGCTTTCTTT.

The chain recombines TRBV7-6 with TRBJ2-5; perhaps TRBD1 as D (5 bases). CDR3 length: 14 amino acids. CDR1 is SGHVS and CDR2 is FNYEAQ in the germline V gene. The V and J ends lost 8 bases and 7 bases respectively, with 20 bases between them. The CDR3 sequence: CASAFGGAEVTQYF. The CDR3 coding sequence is TGTGCCAGCGCCTTCGGTGGGGCCGAGGTGACCCAGTACTTC. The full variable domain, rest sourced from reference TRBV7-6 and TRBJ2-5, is GAGVSQSPRYKVTKRGQDVALRCDPISGHVSLYWYRQALGQGPEFLTYFNYEAQQDKSGLPNDRFSAERPEGSISTLTIQRTEQRDSAMYRCASAFGGAEVTQYFGPGTRLLVL.

In DNA, the CDR3 is TGTGCCAGCAGCCAAGGCTTCCTCAGGGCGGGCTCCTACGAGCAGTACTTC. It codes for CASSQGFLRAGSYEQYF. The chain recombines TRBV14 with TRBJ2-7, with D possibly called TRBD1 or TRBD2 (5 bases each). V gave up 1 base and J gave up 0 bases, with 16 bases separating them. CDR1 and CDR2 (germline): SGHDN, FVKESK. There are 17 residues in the CDR3.